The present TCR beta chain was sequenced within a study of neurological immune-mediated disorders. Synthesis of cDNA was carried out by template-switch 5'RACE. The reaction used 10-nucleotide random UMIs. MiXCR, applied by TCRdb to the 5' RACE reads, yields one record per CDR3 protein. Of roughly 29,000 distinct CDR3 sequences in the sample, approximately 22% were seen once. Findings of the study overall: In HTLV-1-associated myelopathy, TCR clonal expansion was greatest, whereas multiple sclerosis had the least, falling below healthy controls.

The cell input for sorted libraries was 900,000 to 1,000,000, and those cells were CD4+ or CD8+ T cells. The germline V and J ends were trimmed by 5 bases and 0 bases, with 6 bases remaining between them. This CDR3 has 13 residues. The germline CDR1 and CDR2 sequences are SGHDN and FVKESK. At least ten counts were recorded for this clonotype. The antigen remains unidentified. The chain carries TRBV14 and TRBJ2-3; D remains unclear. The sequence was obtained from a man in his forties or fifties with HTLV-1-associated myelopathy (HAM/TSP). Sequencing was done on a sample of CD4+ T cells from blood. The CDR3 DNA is TGTGCCAGCAGCGGCTTTAGCACAGATACGCAGTATTTT. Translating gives CASSGFSTDTQYF. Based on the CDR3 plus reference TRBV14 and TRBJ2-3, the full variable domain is EAGVTQFPSHSVIEKGQTVTLRCDPISGHDNLYWYRRVMGKEIKFLLHFVKESKQDESGMPNNRFLAERTGGTYSTLKVQPAELEDSGVYFCASSGFSTDTQYFGPGTRLTVL.